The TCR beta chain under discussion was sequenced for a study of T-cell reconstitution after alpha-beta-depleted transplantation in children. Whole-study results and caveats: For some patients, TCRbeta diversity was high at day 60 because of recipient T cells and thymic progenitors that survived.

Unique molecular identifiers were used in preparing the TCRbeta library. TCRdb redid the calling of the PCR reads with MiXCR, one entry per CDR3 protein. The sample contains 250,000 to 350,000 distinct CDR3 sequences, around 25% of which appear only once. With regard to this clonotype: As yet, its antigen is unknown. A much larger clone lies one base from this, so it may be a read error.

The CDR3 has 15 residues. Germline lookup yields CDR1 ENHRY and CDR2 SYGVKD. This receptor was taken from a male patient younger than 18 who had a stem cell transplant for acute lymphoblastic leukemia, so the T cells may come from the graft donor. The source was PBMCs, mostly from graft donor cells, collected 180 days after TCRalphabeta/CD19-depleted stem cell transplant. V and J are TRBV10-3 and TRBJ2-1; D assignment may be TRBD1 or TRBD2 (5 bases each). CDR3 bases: TGTGCCATCGGGACCTCTCGGGCGCGGGTGGATGAGCAGATCTTC. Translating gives CAIGTSRARVDEQIF.